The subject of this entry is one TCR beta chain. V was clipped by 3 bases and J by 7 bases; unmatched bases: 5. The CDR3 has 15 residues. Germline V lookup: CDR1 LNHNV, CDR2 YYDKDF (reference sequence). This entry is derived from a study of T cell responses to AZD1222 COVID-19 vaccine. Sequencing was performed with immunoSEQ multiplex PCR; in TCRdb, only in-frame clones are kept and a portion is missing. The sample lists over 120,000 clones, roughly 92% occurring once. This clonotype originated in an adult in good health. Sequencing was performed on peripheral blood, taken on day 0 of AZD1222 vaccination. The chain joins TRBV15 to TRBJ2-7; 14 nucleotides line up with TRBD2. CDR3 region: CATSRGLAGAWEQYF. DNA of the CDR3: TGTGCCACCAGCAGGGGACTAGCGGGAGCGTGGGAGCAGTACTTC.